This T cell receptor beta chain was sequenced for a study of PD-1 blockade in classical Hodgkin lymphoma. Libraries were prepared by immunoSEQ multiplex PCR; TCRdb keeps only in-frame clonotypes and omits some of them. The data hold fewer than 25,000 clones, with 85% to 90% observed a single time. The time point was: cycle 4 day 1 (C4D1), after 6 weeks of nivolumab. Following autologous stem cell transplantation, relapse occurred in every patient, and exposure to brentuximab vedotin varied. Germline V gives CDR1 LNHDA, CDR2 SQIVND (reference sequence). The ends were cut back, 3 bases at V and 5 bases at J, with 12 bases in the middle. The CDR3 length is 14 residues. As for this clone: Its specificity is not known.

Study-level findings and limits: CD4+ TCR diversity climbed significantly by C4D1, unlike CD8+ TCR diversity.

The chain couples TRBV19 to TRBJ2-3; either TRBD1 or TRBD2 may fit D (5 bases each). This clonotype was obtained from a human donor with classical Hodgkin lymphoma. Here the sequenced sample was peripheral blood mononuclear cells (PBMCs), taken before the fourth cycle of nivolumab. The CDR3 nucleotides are TGTGCCAGTAGTATCTCCGGGGCGGGAGATACGCAGTATTTT. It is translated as CASSISGAGDTQYF.